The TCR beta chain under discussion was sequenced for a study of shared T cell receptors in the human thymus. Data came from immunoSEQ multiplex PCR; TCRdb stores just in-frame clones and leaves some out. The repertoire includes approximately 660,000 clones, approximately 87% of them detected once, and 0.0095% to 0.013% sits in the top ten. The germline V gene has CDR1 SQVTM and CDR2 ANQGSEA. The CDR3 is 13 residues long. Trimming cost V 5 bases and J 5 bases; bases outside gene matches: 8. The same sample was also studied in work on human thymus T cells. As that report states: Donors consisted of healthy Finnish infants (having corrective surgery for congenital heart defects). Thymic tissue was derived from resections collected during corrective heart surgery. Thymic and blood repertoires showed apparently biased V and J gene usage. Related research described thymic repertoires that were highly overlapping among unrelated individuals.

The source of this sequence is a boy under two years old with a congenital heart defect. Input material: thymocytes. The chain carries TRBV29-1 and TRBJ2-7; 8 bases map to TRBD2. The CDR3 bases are TGCAGCGTTCGAAAGCGGGAGATGCACGAGCAGTACTTC. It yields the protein CSVRKREMHEQYF.